A selection of T cell receptor beta chains follows, all from one sample in a study of circulating tumor DNA in untreated peripheral T-cell lymphoma. Assay used: immunoSEQ multiplex PCR; TCRdb lists only in-frame clones, some missing. The profile shows 150 to 200 clones, 76% of them singletons. The source material was cell-free DNA from blood serum. These receptors all stem from a human donor with peripheral T-cell lymphoma. CDR3s include the opening cysteine and the closing phenylalanine or tryptophan. The D gene is left open where the match is weak. Some rows mark clone size as missing; the rest say once, few, many or name a class of expanded clone.

TRBJ1-1	NA	NA	TRBV6-6	15	TGTGCCAGCAGTTACTCGCTAGGGGGACGCACTGAAGCTTTCTTT	CASSYSLGGRTEAFF
TRBJ2-2	NA	NA	TRBV2	9	TGTGCTTACGCCGGGGAGCTGTTTTTT	CAYAGELFF
TRBJ1-1	NA	few	TRBV4-2	12	TGTGCCAGCAGATCAGGGGTCACTGAAGCTTTCTTT	CASRSGVTEAFF
TRBJ2-1	NA	once	TRBV7-2	14	TGTGCCAGCAGCACCTCGACGACCTACAATGAGCAGTTCTTC	CASSTSTTYNEQFF
TRBJ2-7	NA	NA	TRBV10-2	13	TGCGCCAGCAGTCTGAGTAGCGGCTACGAGCAGTACTTC	CASSLSSGYEQYF
TRBJ2-5	NA	hyperexpanded	TRBV10-3	15	TGTGCCATCAGTGAAACCCGACGTGTCCAAGAGACCCAGTACTTC	CAISETRRVQETQYF
TRBJ2-5	NA	NA	TRBV28	13	TGTGCCAGCCTTGGGGAAAACCAAGAGACCCAGTACTTC	CASLGENQETQYF
TRBJ2-3	NA	NA	TRBV11-2	14	TGTGCCAGCAGCTCGATCCGGGACTCACTGGCGCAGTATTTT	CASSSIRDSLAQYF
TRBJ2-7	NA	NA	TRBV6-1	12	TGTGCCAGCATTAAGGGGAGGTACGAGCAGTACTTC	CASIKGRYEQYF
TRBJ2-5	NA	once	TRBV5-6	12	TGTGCCAGCAGCTTGAATCAAGAGACCCAGTACTTC	CASSLNQETQYF